The present T cell receptor (beta chain) was sequenced within a study of blood T cells in healthy people across ages. Study-level background: Per two T cells, template switching captured roughly one barcoded beta molecule. Study-wide results and limits: Those diversity estimates obtained from one million T cells were thought to be underestimates.

On this clonotype: Antigen specificity is unknown. This may come from a read error, since a much larger clone is one base off.

Germline assignment: CDR1 MGHDK and CDR2 SYGVNS. This CDR3 has 17 amino acids. V lost 5 bases and J 2 bases, leaving 16 bases between the germline ends. With a J-beta primer mix and a sample-barcoded 5' primer, a second PCR ran about 7 to 11 cycles. TCRdb re-called the 5' RACE reads through MiXCR, storing one row per CDR3 protein. Of over a million distinct CDR3 sequences in the sample, more than 40% were seen once. Aged about 6 to 95, donors were systemically healthy Caucasians from Russia. Every donor contributed approximately 10 milliliters of peripheral blood by blood draw. This TCR was sampled from a woman aged 60-75 years in good health. Source material: blood. V gene TRBV25-1 combines with J gene TRBJ2-6; the D gene is possibly TRBD2 (5 bases). CDR3 in DNA: TGTGCCAGCAGTTTGGGCCAAGACTACCCTGGGGCCAACGTCCTGACTTTC. This sequence encodes CASSLGQDYPGANVLTF.